This T cell receptor beta chain originates from a study of T-cell reconstitution after alpha-beta-depleted transplantation in children. Study-level points and caveats: Several hundred expanded graft clones reportedly were the source of alpha-beta T cells about two months after transplant. T-cell numbers and diversity one year post-transplant derived largely from freshly generated T cells.

With 6 bases clipped from V and 5 bases from J, the junction kept 10 bases outside the gene matches. The CDR3 has 14 amino acids. Germline V gives CDR1 MNHNS, CDR2 SASEGT. Preparation of the TCRbeta library involved a method that used unique molecular identifiers. TCRdb reanalysed the PCR reads using MiXCR and keeps one entry per CDR3 protein. The data contain 500,000 to 600,000 distinct CDR3 sequences, 20% to 30% of them singletons. This clonotype was found a few times. Its cognate antigen is unknown. The sequence came from a boy younger than two with Wiskott-Aldrich syndrome, due to receive a stem cell transplant. The sequences come from PBMCs, collected before TCRalphabeta/CD19-depleted stem cell transplant. This chain connects TRBV6-1 to TRBJ2-7; 7 bases line up with TRBD2. Here the CDR3 reads CASSPAGWRDEQYF. For the CDR3, the DNA is TGTGCCAGCAGCCCAGCGGGATGGAGGGACGAGCAGTACTTC.